The clone carrying this T cell receptor beta chain came up once. Method: immunoSEQ multiplex PCR; TCRdb's copy keeps in-frame clones and lacks some. The sample contains some 270,000 clones, 88% of which appear only once. CDR1 and CDR2 from the germline V gene are MDHEN and SYDVKM. V dropped 3 bases and J dropped 3 bases, with 11 bases sitting between them. The CDR3 covers 15 residues. The data were obtained in a study of blood T cell repertoires in COVID-19. Sequencing was carried out using PBMCs or T cells enriched from blood (not recorded which). The sequence was obtained from a woman in her thirties or forties who had been exposed to COVID-19. The rearrangement uses TRBV28 and TRBJ2-2; TRBD1 might be the D (5 bases). The CDR3 here is CASSFAGSDTGELFF. The CDR3 nucleotides are TGTGCCAGCAGTTTCGCAGGGTCGGACACCGGGGAGCTGTTTTTT. The full variable domain, in which reference TRBV28 and TRBJ2-2 provide the parts outside the CDR3, is DVKVTQSSRYLVKRTGEKVFLECVQDMDHENMFWYRQDPGLGLRLIYFSYDVKMKEKGDIPEGYSVSREKKERFSLILESASTNQTSMYLCASSFAGSDTGELFFGEGSRLTVL.